The clone carrying this T cell receptor (beta chain) was picked up a small number of times. Unmatched junction bases numbered 8, after V lost 2 bases and J lost 5 bases. CDR1 and CDR2 (germline): MNHNS, SASEGT. The length of the CDR3 is 15 residues. The data stem from a study of T cells in Graves' hyperthyroidism and ophthalmopathy. Amplified TCR beta CDR3 regions came from RNA transcripts. Carried out on the TCR CDR3, a first-round RT-PCR used the HTBI primer set. From the multiplex PCR reads, TCRdb called clonotypes with MiXCR, one entry per CDR3 protein. The sample shows hundreds of thousands of distinct CDR3 sequences, approximately 42% of them seen only once.

The chain employs TRBV6-1 and TRBJ2-5, with 7 bases aligning to TRBD2. The sequence was collected from an adult man with Graves' disease, either hyperthyroidism or ophthalmopathy (not recorded which). Source material: peripheral blood or thyroid tissue (not recorded which). The CDR3 bases are TGTGCCAGCAGTGAACTGGCGGGGGAGTCCGAGACCCAGTACTTC. Its translation is CASSELAGESETQYF.